This T cell receptor (beta chain) came from a study of CD8 T cells in acute hepatitis C reinfection. Trimming took 0 bases from V and 2 from J; bases not matched to a gene: 13. This CDR3 contains 19 residues. The V gene's germline CDR1 is SGHRS and CDR2 YFSETQ. Time point denoted: naive CD8 control sorted from an acute-time-point sample. The study, taken as a whole, reports: No chronic follow-up sample yielded enough NS3-1073 specific cells. CDR3 sequences shared with other epitopes were rare. All groups preferentially used TRBV04 and TRBV06, which was not due to overrepresentation in the naive pool. A V04-02/J02-02 clonotype was among over ten public ones, independent of outcome.

Data came from immunoSEQ multiplex PCR; TCRdb stores just in-frame clones and leaves some out. The table records about 40,000 clones, approximately 85% of them present only once. A remark on this clone: Antigen specificity is unknown.

This receptor was obtained from a woman between 18 and 29 years old who spontaneously cleared hepatitis C infection. Sequenced input: naive CD8+ T cells from PBMCs. The chain links TRBV5-1 to TRBJ2-5; 10 bases line up with TRBD2. The DNA of the CDR3 is TGCGCCAGCAGCTTGGCCTGGCTAGCGGGAGTTACGGGGCAAGAGACCCAGTACTTC. It codes for CASSLAWLAGVTGQETQYF.